This entry concerns a single T cell receptor (beta chain). Its antigen is not known. These data are taken from a study of T cells in pancreatic ductal adenocarcinoma. Profiled with immunoSEQ multiplex PCR; TCRdb holds only in-frame clones, not every one. The table lists about 2,500 clones, roughly 84% of them singletons. Selected pancreatic ductal adenocarcinoma patients had undergone surgery without neoadjuvant therapy. The study's findings and limits: The resected cohort was biased toward the minority with early-stage disease. Blood had more productive templates and roughly 8-fold more unique clonotypes than tumor.

The clonotype comes from a human donor with pancreatic ductal adenocarcinoma. The source material was pancreatic tumor tissue.

CDR3 DNA sequence: TGTGCCAGCAGCGTAGGGACAGGGCAGAATGAGCAGTTCTTC. Its translation is CASSVGTGQNEQFF. The chain combines TRBV9 with TRBJ2-1; 8 nucleotides match TRBD1. The CDR3 has 14 residues. Losses at the gene ends were 0 bases for V and 7 bases for J; bases not matched to a gene: 3. Germline CDR1 SGDLS, CDR2 YYNGEE.